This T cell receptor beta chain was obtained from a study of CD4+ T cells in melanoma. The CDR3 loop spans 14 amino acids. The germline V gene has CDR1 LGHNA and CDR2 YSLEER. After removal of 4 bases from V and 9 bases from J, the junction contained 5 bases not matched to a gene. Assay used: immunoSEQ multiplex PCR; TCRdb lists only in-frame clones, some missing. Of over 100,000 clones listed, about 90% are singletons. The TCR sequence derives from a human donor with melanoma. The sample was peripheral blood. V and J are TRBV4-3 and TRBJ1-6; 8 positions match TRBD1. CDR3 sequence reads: CASSPDRALSPLHF. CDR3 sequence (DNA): TGCGCCAGCAGCCCGGACAGGGCCCTTTCACCCCTCCACTTT.